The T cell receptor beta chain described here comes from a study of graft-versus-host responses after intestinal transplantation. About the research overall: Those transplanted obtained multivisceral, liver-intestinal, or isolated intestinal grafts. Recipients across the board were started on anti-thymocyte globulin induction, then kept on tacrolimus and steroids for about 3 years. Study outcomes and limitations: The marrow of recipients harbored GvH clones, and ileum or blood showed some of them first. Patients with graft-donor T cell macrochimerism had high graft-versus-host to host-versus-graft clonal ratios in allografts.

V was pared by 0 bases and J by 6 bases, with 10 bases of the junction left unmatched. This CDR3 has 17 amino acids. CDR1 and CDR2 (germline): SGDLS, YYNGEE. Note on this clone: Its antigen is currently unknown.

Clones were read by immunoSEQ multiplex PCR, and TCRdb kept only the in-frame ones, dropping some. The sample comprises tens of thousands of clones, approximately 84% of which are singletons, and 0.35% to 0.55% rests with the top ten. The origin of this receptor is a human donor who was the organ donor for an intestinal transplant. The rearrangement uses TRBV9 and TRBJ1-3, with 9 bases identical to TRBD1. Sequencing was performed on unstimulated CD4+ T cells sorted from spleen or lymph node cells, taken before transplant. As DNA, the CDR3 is TGTGCCAGCAGCGTAGACCCCCCACAGGGGGCCGTAAACACCATATATTTT. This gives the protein CASSVDPPQGAVNTIYF.